These T cell receptor beta chains were read from a single sample in a study of beta chain features in type 1 diabetes. Sequenced by immunoSEQ multiplex PCR; TCRdb stores in-frame clones only, minus some. The sample includes fewer than 450,000 clones, roughly 14% of them seen just once. Material for sequencing was naive CD4+ T cells from blood. All receptors come from a woman between 18 and 30 years old with type 1 diabetes. The CDR3 runs from the conserved cysteine through the conserved F or W. D genes are given only for firm matches. Some rows mark clone size as missing; the rest say once, few, many or name a class of expanded clone.

v_call	clone_size	cdr3_length	j_call	d_call	cdr3_nt	cdr3_aa
TRBV23-1	many	15	TRBJ2-1	TRBD2	TGCGCCAGCAGCGGCCTAGCGGGAGGGCCGGTAGAGCAGTTCTTC	CASSGLAGGPVEQFF
TRBV25-1	NA	16	TRBJ2-7	TRBD2	TGTGCCAGCAGTGAATTGGGTAGCGGGAGTTACTACGAGCAGTACTTC	CASSELGSGSYYEQYF
TRBV9	few	15	TRBJ2-3	NA	TGTGCCAGCAGCCTGGGGGGGACATCCCCAGATACGCAGTATTTT	CASSLGGTSPDTQYF
TRBV4-1	few	11	TRBJ2-2	NA	TGCGCCAGCAGCCAAGACCGTTGGCTGTTTTTT	CASSQDRWLFF
TRBV2	few	14	TRBJ1-1	NA	TGTGCCAGCAACTTGGCGGGGATGAACACTGAAGCTTTCTTT	CASNLAGMNTEAFF
TRBV29-1	few	14	TRBJ2-4	NA	TGCAGCGTTGTGCCACAATTGGCCAAAAACATTCAGTACTTC	CSVVPQLAKNIQYF
TRBV7-9	NA	15	TRBJ2-5	TRBD1	TGTGCCAGCAGCTCCCCGGGACAGGGGGCCGAGACCCAGTACTTC	CASSSPGQGAETQYF
TRBV5-4	few	14	TRBJ1-1	NA	TGTGCCAGCAGCTTGAAAGGGGAGAACACTGAAGCTTTCTTT	CASSLKGENTEAFF
TRBV25-1	few	12	TRBJ1-4	NA	TGTGCCAGCAGTTCACAGGGAGAAAAACTGTTTTTT	CASSSQGEKLFF
TRBV9	NA	18	TRBJ2-6	NA	TGTGCCAGCAGCGCCCTTGGGACACGGTCCTCTGGGGCCAACGTCCTGACTTTC	CASSALGTRSSGANVLTF
TRBV18	few	14	TRBJ2-7	NA	TGTGCCAGCTCATCTACAGGGAGCTCCTACGAGCAGTACTTC	CASSSTGSSYEQYF
TRBV9	NA	15	TRBJ2-2	TRBD1	TGTGCCAGCAGCGTAGGACAGGGTGGGGACGGGGAGCTGTTTTTT	CASSVGQGGDGELFF
TRBV27	NA	15	TRBJ1-4	TRBD1	TGTGCCAGCAGTACACGACAGGGGGTTCTGGAAAAACTGTTTTTT	CASSTRQGVLEKLFF
TRBV5-6	few	17	TRBJ1-4	TRBD1	TGTGCCAGCAGCCCACGGATGACAGGGCGGGTTAATGAAAAACTGTTTTTT	CASSPRMTGRVNEKLFF
TRBV6-5	NA	15	TRBJ2-2	NA	TGTGCCATTCGTCGGTCGGGGGAAAACACCGGGGAGCTGTTTTTT	CAIRRSGENTGELFF
TRBV30	few	11	TRBJ1-2	NA	TGTGCCTGGAGTGTACAGGGTGGCTACACCTTC	CAWSVQGGYTF
TRBV20-1	NA	11	TRBJ1-2	NA	TGCAGTGCAGGGGCCGACTATGGCTACACCTTC	CSAGADYGYTF
TRBV5-1	NA	13	TRBJ2-7	NA	TGCGCCAGCAGCTTAAACAGGGCTTACGAGCAGTACTTC	CASSLNRAYEQYF
TRBV29-1	NA	13	TRBJ1-1	NA	TGCAGCGTCGGAGGAGGTTGGGACACTGAAGCTTTCTTT	CSVGGGWDTEAFF
TRBV18	NA	18	TRBJ2-2	NA	TGTGCCAGCTCACCGGTCCAACGGACAGCGGTGACCCCCGGGGAGCTGTTTTTT	CASSPVQRTAVTPGELFF
TRBV18	once	17	TRBJ1-5	TRBD1	TGTGCCAGCTCCACGACAGGGGGATTTTATAGCAATCAGCCCCAGCATTTT	CASSTTGGFYSNQPQHF
TRBV10-3	few	14	TRBJ2-1	TRBD1	TGTGCCATCGAACCGGGACAGGGGGTAAATGAGCAGTTCTTC	CAIEPGQGVNEQFF
TRBV6-5	NA	13	TRBJ1-1	TRBD1	TGTGCCAGCAGAACCACAGGGGGCACTGAAGCTTTCTTT	CASRTTGGTEAFF
TRBV11-2	NA	16	TRBJ1-2	NA	TGTGCCAGCAGCTCAGTCGGCGCAGGGGATAGGTATGGCTACACCTTC	CASSSVGAGDRYGYTF
TRBV30	NA	13	TRBJ1-2	NA	TGTGCCTGGTCCGGGAGGTCAGACTATGGCTACACCTTC	CAWSGRSDYGYTF
TRBV27	NA	16	TRBJ2-4	TRBD2	TGTGCCAGCAGTTTAACCTTCGGGGGGGCGAAAAACATTCAGTACTTC	CASSLTFGGAKNIQYF
TRBV7-2	NA	12	TRBJ2-1	NA	TGTGCCAGCAGCTCGCAAGCCAATGAGCAGTTCTTC	CASSSQANEQFF
TRBV4-3	few	16	TRBJ1-2	NA	TGCGCCAGCAGCCAAGATGGGTCATGGGCAGACTATGGCTACACCTTC	CASSQDGSWADYGYTF
TRBV30	NA	14	TRBJ2-3	NA	TGTGCCTGGGGATCTAGCCTAAACACAGATACGCAGTATTTT	CAWGSSLNTDTQYF
TRBV5-1	few	19	TRBJ2-1	TRBD2	TGCGCCAGCAGCTTGGCGCTAGCGGGAGGGCCTGGGTCCTACAATGAGCAGTTCTTC	CASSLALAGGPGSYNEQFF
TRBV29-1	NA	12	TRBJ2-1	TRBD2	TGCAGCGTACGGACTAGCGGCAATGAGCAGTTCTTC	CSVRTSGNEQFF
TRBV4-1	few	17	TRBJ2-7	TRBD2	TGCGCCAGCAGCCCGGGACTAGCGGCACGGAGAGGCTACGAGCAGTACTTC	CASSPGLAARRGYEQYF
TRBV18	NA	16	TRBJ2-6	NA	TGTGCCAGCTCAACTTTCAGGGGCTCTGGGGCCAACGTCCTGACTTTC	CASSTFRGSGANVLTF